This entry lists 9 T cell receptor beta chains sequenced from one sample in a study of cytomegalovirus exposure and HLA in healthy donors. Amplification used 60 Vbeta primers and 13 Jbeta primers. Method: immunoSEQ multiplex PCR; TCRdb's copy keeps in-frame clones and lacks some. With fewer than 200,000 clones in the sample, the ten largest clones hold almost 6.5%. Sample: PBMCs. These receptors were obtained from a man aged 25-45 years in good health and CMV-seronegative.

The chain employs TRBV30 and TRBJ2-1; the match to TRBD2 covers 8 bases. Trimming took 2 bases from V and 7 from J; bases not matched to a gene: 10. There are 15 residues in the CDR3. Germline V gene data show CDR1 as GTSNPN and CDR2 as SVGIG (reference sequence). The CDR3 DNA follows: TGTGCCTGGAGTACCGGGCTAGCGGGTTCTAATGAGCAGTTCTTC. It translates to CAWSTGLAGSNEQFF. The variable domain in full, with the rest retrieved from reference TRBV30 and TRBJ2-1, is SQTIHQWPATLVQPVGSPLSLECTVEGTSNPNLYWYRQAAGRGLQLLFYSVGIGQISSEVPQNLSASRPQDRQFILSSKKLLLSDSGFYLCAWSTGLAGSNEQFFGPGTRLTVL.

The chain is built from TRBV5-6 and TRBJ1-1, with 10 bases lining up with TRBD1. CDR3 length: 15 amino acids. V trimming: 2 bases; J trimming: 4 bases; junction bases outside the gene matches: 5. From germline, CDR1 is SGHDT and CDR2 YYEEEE. CDR3 residues: CASSFQDRGPTEAFF. CDR3 coding DNA: TGTGCCAGCAGCTTCCAAGACAGGGGGCCCACTGAAGCTTTCTTT.

The chain uses TRBV27 and TRBJ2-7, with TRBD1 matching 8 bases. The ends lost 7 bases at V and 6 bases at J; junction bases unmatched: 11. The CDR3 spans 14 residues. Per germline, CDR1 MNHEY and CDR2 SMNVEV (reference sequence). The CDR3 region has the DNA TGTGCCAGCACCATATGGGGCACAGGGGGCGAGCAGTACTTC. It yields the protein CASTIWGTGGEQYF.

The V and J genes are TRBV5-4 and TRBJ2-7, with TRBD2 matching 7 bases. V lost 3 bases to trimming and J lost 6 bases; unmatched junction nucleotides: 3. From germline, CDR1 is SGHNT and CDR2 YYREEE (reference sequence). This CDR3 region has 12 residues. The DNA of the CDR3 is TGTGCCAGCAGCTGGACTAGGTCCGAGCAGTACTTC. This sequence encodes CASSWTRSEQYF. Supplemented by reference TRBV5-4 and TRBJ2-7, the full variable domain reads ETGVTQSPTHLIKTRGQQVTLRCSSQSGHNTVSWYQQALGQGPQFIFQYYREEENGRGNFPPRFSGLQFPNYSSELNVNALELDDSALYLCASSWTRSEQYFGPGTRLTVT.

This sequence joins TRBV28 and TRBJ2-1; D is ambiguous. Germline V lookup: CDR1 MDHEN, CDR2 SYDVKM. This CDR3 has 12 residues. V was cut by 5 bases and J by 11 bases, with 13 bases left in between. Here the CDR3 reads CASSPSERKQFF. CDR3 coding DNA: TGTGCCAGCAGTCCCTCTGAGCGCAAGCAGTTCTTC.

This chain joins TRBV30 and TRBJ2-1, with D maybe TRBD2 (5 bases). V lost 8 bases and J lost 4, with 15 bases in between. Germline V CDR1 and CDR2: GTSNPN, SVGIG (reference sequence). The length of the CDR3 is 13 residues. The CDR3 sequence: CALDGIIYNEQFF. The CDR3 DNA sequence: TGTGCCCTCGACGGGATTATTTACAATGAGCAGTTCTTC.

The chain employs TRBV27 and TRBJ1-1; 9 bases fit TRBD1. Germline CDR1 MNHEY, CDR2 SMNVEV (reference sequence). V lost 3 bases, J lost 5 bases, and 13 bases stayed unmatched. The CDR3 has 17 amino acids. The CDR3 region is CASSLSLGDRELTEAFF. DNA of the CDR3: TGTGCCAGCAGTTTGAGCCTTGGGGACAGGGAGTTAACTGAAGCTTTCTTT.

Details on this clone: Other DNA sequences from this sample encode an identical CDR3 as well. V is TRBV5-4 and J is TRBJ2-7; 8 bases map to TRBD2. Germline V gene data show CDR1 as SGHNT and CDR2 as YYREEE (reference sequence). This CDR3 is 15 amino acids long. With V trimmed by 0 bases and J by 4 bases, 6 bases remained unmatched. The CDR3 loop is CASSLGGTSGYEQYF. In nucleotides, the CDR3 is TGTGCCAGCAGCTTGGGCGGGACTAGTGGGTACGAGCAGTACTTC. Filled out from reference TRBV5-4 and TRBJ2-7, the complete variable domain reads ETGVTQSPTHLIKTRGQQVTLRCSSQSGHNTVSWYQQALGQGPQFIFQYYREEENGRGNFPPRFSGLQFPNYSSELNVNALELDDSALYLCASSLGGTSGYEQYFGPGTRLTVT.

The chain recombines TRBV30 with TRBJ2-3, with TRBD1 identical over 9 bases. The V gene end was trimmed by 5 bases and the J gene end by 2 bases; junction bases not matched to a gene: 2. This CDR3 has 13 amino acids. Per the germline V gene, CDR1 is GTSNPN and CDR2 is SVGIG (reference sequence). Written as DNA, the CDR3 is TGTGCCTGGGGACAGGGGACCACAGATACGCAGTATTTT. It codes for CAWGQGTTDTQYF.